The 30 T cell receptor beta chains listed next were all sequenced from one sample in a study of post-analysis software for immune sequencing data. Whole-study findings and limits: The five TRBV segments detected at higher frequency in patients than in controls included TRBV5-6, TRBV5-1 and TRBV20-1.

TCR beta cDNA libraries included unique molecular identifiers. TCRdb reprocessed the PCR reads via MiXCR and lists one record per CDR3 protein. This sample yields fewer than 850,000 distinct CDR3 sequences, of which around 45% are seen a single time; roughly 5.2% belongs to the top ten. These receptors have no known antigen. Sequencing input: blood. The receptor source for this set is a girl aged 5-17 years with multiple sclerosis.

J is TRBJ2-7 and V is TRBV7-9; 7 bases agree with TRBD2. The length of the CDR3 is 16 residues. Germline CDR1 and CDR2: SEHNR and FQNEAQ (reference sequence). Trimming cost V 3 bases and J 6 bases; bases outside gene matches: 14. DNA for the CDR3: TGTGCCAGCAGCTTCAGGTCAGGCGAGCGGGATCGCGAGCAGTACTTC. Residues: CASSFRSGERDREQYF.

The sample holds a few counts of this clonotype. The CDR3 is CASTYGYNEQFF. The CDR3 DNA reads TGTGCCAGCACCTACGGCTACAATGAGCAGTTCTTC. This chain joins TRBV5-6 and TRBJ2-1; D call uncertain. This CDR3 has 12 residues. Germline CDR1 and CDR2: SGHDT and YYEEEE. The germline V and J ends were trimmed by 6 bases and 3 bases, with 7 bases remaining between them. Variable domain in full (rest from reference TRBV5-6 and TRBJ2-1): DAGVTQSPTHLIKTRGQQVTLRCSPKSGHDTVSWYQQALGQGPQFIFQYYEEEERQRGNFPDRFSGHQFPNYSSELNVNALLLGDSALYLCASTYGYNEQFFGPGTRLTVL.

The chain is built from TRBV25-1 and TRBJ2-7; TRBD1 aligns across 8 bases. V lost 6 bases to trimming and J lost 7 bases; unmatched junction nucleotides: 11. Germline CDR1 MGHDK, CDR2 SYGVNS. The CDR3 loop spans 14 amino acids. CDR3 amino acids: CASSRTGSNGEQYF. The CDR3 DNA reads TGTGCCAGCAGCCGGACAGGGTCTAATGGGGAGCAGTACTTC.

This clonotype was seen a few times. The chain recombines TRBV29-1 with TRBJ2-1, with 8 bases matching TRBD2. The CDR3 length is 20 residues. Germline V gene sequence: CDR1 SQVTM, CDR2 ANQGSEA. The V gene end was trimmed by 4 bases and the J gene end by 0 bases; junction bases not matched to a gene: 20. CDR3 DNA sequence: TGCAGCGTTGTGCCTTACAGCGGACTAGCCGGGACTAGCTCCTACAATGAGCAGTTCTTC. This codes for CSVVPYSGLAGTSSYNEQFF.

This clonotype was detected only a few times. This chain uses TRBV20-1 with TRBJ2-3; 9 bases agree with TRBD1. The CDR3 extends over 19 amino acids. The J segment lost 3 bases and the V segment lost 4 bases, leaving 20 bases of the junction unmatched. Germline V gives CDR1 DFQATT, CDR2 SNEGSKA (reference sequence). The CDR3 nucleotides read TGCAGTGCTATAAGCCTGGGACAGGGTTTGATCGGGACAACAGATACGCAGTATTTT. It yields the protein CSAISLGQGLIGTTDTQYF.

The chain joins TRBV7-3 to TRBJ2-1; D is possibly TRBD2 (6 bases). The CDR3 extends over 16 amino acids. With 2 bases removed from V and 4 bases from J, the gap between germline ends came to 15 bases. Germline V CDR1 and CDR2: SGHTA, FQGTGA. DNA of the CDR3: TGTGCCAGCAGCTTAGATCTAGCGCTGGAATACAATGAGCAGTTCTTC. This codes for CASSLDLALEYNEQFF.

CDR3 bases: TGTGCCAGCAGTCCCCGCGACAGGACTGGGAACACTGAAGCTTTCTTT. It is translated as CASSPRDRTGNTEAFF. This chain uses TRBV12-3 or TRBV12-4 with TRBJ1-1; a possible D gene is TRBD1 (6 bases). The CDR3 length is 16 residues. V lost 5 bases, J lost 1 base, and 17 bases lay in between.

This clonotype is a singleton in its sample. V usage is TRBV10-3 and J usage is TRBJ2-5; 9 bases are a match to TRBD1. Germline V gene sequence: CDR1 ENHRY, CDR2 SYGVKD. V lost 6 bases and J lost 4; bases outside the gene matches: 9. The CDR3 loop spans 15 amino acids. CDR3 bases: TGTGCCATCAGCCTGGGGCACAGGGGGCTAGAGACCCAGTACTTC. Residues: CAISLGHRGLETQYF.

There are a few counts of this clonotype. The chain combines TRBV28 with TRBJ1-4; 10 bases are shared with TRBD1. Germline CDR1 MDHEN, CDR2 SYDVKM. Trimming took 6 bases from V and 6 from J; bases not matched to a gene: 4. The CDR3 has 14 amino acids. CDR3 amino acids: CASSPTGGDEKLFF. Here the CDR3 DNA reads TGTGCCAGCAGCCCGACAGGGGGCGATGAAAAACTGTTTTTT.

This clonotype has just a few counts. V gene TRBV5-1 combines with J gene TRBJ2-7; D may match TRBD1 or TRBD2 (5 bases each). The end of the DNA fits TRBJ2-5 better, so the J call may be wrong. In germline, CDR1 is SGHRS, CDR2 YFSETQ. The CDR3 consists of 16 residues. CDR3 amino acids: CASSYGALGARETQYF. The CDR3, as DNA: TGCGCCAGCAGCTACGGGGCTCTAGGAGCGCGAGAGACCCAGTACTTC.

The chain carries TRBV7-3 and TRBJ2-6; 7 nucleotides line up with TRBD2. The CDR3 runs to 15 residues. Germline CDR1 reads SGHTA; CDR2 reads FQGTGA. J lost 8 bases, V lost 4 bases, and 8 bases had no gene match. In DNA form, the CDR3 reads TGTGCCAGCAGCTCGGGGGGAGCGGTTCCCAACGTCCTGACTTTC. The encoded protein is CASSSGGAVPNVLTF.

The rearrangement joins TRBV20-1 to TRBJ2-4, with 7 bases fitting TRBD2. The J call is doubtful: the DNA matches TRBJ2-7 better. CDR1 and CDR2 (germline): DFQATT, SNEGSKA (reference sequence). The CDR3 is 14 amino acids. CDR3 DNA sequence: TGCAGTGCTAGATCACCGACGGGGGAGGGCGAGCAGTACTTC. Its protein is CSARSPTGEGEQYF.

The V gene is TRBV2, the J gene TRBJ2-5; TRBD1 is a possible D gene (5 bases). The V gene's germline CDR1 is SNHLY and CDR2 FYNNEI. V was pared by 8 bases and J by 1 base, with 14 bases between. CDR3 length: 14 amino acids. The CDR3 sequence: CASEAQAIQETQYF. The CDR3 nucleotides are TGTGCCAGCGAAGCACAGGCCATCCAAGAGACCCAGTACTTC.

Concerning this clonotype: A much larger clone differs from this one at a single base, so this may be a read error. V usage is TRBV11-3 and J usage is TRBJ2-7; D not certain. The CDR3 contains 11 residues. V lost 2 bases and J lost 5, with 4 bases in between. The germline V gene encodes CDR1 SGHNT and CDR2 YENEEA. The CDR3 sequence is CASSLNDEQYF. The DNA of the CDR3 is TGTGCCAGCAGCTTAAACGACGAGCAGTACTTC.

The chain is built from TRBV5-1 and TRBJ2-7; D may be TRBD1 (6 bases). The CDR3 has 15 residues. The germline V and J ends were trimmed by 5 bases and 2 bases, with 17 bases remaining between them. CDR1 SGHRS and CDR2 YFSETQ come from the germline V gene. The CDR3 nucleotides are TGCGCCAGCAGTTCGATGGGGGCAGGGCCCTACGAGCAGTACTTC. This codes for CASSSMGAGPYEQYF.

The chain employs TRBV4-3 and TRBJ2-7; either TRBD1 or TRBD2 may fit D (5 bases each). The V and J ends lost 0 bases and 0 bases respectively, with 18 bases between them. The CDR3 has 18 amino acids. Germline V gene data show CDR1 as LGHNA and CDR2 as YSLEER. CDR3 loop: CASSQDVGEQGSSYEQYF. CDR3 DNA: TGCGCCAGCAGCCAAGATGTAGGGGAGCAGGGAAGCTCCTACGAGCAGTACTTC.

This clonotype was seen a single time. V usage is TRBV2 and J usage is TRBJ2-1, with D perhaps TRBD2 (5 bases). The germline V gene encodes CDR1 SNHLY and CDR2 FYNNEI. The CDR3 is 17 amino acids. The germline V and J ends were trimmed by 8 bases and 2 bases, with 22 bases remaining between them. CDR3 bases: TGTGCCAGCGAACCCTCCGGACTCAATGGCCCCTACAATGAGCAGTTCTTC. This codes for CASEPSGLNGPYNEQFF.

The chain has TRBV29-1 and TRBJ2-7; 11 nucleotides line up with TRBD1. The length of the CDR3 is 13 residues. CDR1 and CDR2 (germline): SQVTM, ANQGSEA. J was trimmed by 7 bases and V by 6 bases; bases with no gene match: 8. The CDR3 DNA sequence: TGCAGCGTACTTGGACAGGGGGCTTGGGAGCAGTACGTC. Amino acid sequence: CSVLGQGAWEQYV.

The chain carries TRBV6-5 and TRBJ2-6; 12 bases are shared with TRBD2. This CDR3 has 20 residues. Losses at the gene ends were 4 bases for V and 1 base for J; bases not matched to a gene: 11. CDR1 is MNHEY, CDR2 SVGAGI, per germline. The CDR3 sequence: CASSFRTSGVPSSGANVLTF. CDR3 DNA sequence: TGTGCCAGCAGTTTCCGGACTAGCGGGGTGCCTAGTTCTGGGGCCAACGTCCTGACTTTC.

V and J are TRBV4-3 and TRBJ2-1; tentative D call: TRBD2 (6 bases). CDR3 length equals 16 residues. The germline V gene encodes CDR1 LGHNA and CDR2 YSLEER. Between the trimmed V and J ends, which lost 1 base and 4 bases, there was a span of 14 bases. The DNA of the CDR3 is TGCGCCAGCAGCCAAGTTAGCAGCGGGCCGTACAATGAGCAGTTCTTC. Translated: CASSQVSSGPYNEQFF.

DNA for the CDR3: TGTGCCAGCAGTTTAGGGCCCTTAAGATACAATCAGCCCCAGCATTTT. It is translated as CASSLGPLRYNQPQHF. The chain recombines TRBV27 with TRBJ1-5; D is unresolved. The CDR3 spans 16 residues. Germline V gene lookup returns CDR1 MNHEY and CDR2 SMNVEV (reference sequence). With 2 bases removed from V and 3 bases from J, the gap between germline ends came to 14 bases.

This CDR3 reads CASGKTGGSTDTQYF. In nucleotides, the CDR3 is TGTGCCAGCGGAAAAACAGGGGGAAGCACAGATACGCAGTATTTT. The chain is built from TRBV12-3 or TRBV12-4 and TRBJ2-3; 8 bases match TRBD1. This CDR3 has 15 residues. The V segment lost 8 bases and the J segment 0 bases; nucleotides outside the gene matches: 7.

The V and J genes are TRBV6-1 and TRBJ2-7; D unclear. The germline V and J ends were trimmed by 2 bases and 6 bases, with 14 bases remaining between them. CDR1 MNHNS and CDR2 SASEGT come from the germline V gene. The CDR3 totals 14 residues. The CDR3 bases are TGTGCCAGCAGTGAATCGGCCCCTCTGCGCGAGCAGTACTTC. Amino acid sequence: CASSESAPLREQYF.

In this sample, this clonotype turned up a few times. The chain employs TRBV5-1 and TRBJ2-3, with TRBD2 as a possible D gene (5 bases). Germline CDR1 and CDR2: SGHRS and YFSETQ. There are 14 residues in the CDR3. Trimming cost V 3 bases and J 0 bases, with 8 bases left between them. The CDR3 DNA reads TGCGCCAGCAGCTCTGACTACAGCACAGATACGCAGTATTTT. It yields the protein CASSSDYSTDTQYF.

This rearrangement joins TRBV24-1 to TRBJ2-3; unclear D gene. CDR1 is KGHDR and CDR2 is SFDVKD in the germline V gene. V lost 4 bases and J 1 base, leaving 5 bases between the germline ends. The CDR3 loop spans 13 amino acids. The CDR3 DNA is TGTGCCACCAGTGACGAGGGCACAGATACGCAGTATTTT. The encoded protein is CATSDEGTDTQYF.

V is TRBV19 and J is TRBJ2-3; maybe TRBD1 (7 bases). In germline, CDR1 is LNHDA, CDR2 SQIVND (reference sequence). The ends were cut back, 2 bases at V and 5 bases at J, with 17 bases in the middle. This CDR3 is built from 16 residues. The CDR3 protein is CASSIKTGPGEDTQYF. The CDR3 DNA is TGTGCCAGTAGTATAAAGACAGGGCCGGGGGAAGATACGCAGTATTTT.

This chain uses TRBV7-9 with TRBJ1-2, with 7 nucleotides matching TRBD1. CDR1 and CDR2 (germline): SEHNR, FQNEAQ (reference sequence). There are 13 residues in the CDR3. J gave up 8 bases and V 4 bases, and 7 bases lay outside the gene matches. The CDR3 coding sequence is TGTGCCAGCAGCTATGACAGGGCCGACGGCTACACCTTC. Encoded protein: CASSYDRADGYTF.

The CDR3 DNA reads TGTGCCAGCAGTTTAAGAGGGGGTTCTCGAGAGACCCAGTACTTC. As protein: CASSLRGGSRETQYF. This chain links TRBV12-3 or TRBV12-4 with TRBJ2-5; tentative D call: TRBD1 (6 bases). The CDR3 is 15 residues long. The V end lost 2 bases, the J end lost 4 bases, and 14 bases lay between the germline ends.

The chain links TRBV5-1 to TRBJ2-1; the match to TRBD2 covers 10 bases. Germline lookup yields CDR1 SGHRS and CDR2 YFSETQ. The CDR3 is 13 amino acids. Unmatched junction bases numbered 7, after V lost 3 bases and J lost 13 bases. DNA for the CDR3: TGCGCCAGCAGCTGGTCGTCTAGCGGGAGTCAGTTCTTC. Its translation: CASSWSSSGSQFF.

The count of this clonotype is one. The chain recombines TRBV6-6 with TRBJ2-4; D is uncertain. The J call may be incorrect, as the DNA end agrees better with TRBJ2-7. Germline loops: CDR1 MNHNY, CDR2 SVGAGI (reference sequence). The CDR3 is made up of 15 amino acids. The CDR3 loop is CASSYLQTSSYEQYF. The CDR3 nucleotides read TGTGCCAGCAGTTACTTGCAGACCTCCTCCTACGAGCAGTACTTC.